These 16 T cell receptor beta chains originate from one sample sequenced in a study of immune cell composition in non-small cell lung cancer. Sequencing used immunoSEQ multiplex PCR; TCRdb keeps in-frame clones, though not all of them. Of 3,000 to 3,500 clones in the sample, 70% to 85% were seen once. Sequenced: lung tumor tissue. These receptors were obtained from a human donor with non-small cell lung cancer.

The chain uses TRBV27 and TRBJ1-4, with TRBD1 identical over 7 bases. Germline values: CDR1 MNHEY, CDR2 SMNVEV (reference sequence). This CDR3 region has 15 residues. With V trimmed by 2 bases and J by 7 bases, 7 bases remained unmatched. CDR3 sequence reads: CASSLRGGSGEKLFF. CDR3 bases: TGTGCCAGCAGTTTACGAGGGGGCAGCGGTGAAAAACTGTTTTTT.

About this clone itself: A junction boundary mismatches the germline segment, possibly from a read error. The genes are TRBV7-7 and TRBJ2-1; TRBD2 aligns across 10 bases. Germline assignment: CDR1 SSHAT and CDR2 FNYEAQ (reference sequence). The CDR3 runs 16 residues. The CDR3 here is CASSSQWTSGYNEQFF. CDR3 nucleotides: TGTGCTAGCAGCTCCCAATGGACTAGCGGATACAATGAGCAGTTCTTC.

The chain uses TRBV28 and TRBJ1-6; tentatively, D is TRBD1 (6 bases). V shed 5 bases and J shed 7 bases, with 12 bases lying between them. The germline CDR1 and CDR2 sequences are MDHEN and SYDVKM. The CDR3 consists of 14 residues. CDR3 residues: CASSIGTKNSPLHF. CDR3 DNA: TGTGCCAGCAGTATCGGGACAAAAAATTCACCCCTCCACTTT.

The chain uses TRBV7-9 and TRBJ2-3; D not resolved. Per the germline V gene, CDR1 is SEHNR and CDR2 is FQNEAQ (reference sequence). This CDR3 is built from 15 residues. V gave up 0 bases and J gave up 4 bases, with 11 bases separating them. This CDR3 is CASSLAGAGSDTQYF. In nucleotides, the CDR3 is TGTGCCAGCAGCTTAGCGGGCGCCGGCTCAGATACGCAGTATTTT.

The rearrangement links TRBV5-1 to TRBJ2-3, with D possibly TRBD2 on 7 matching bases. V was clipped by 0 bases and J by 5 bases, with 16 bases between them. This CDR3 spans 16 amino acids. Per the germline V gene, CDR1 is SGHRS and CDR2 is YFSETQ. CDR3 DNA: TGCGCCAGCAGCTTGGAGGGGGGAGGGCCTTTAGATACGCAGTATTTT. Translation: CASSLEGGGPLDTQYF.

The V call is TRBV10-3, the J call TRBJ1-2; tentatively, D is TRBD1 (5 bases). The V end lost 0 bases, the J end lost 4 bases, and 15 bases lay between the germline ends. Germline V lookup: CDR1 ENHRY, CDR2 SYGVKD. The length of the CDR3 is 16 residues. CDR3 amino acids: CAISESIQGSVYGYTF. The CDR3 coding sequence is TGTGCCATCAGTGAGTCGATTCAGGGCTCTGTCTATGGCTACACCTTC.

Points on this clone: A read error may produce the germline difference seen at one junction end. J is TRBJ1-2 and V is TRBV7-2; maybe TRBD1 (5 bases). Germline assignment: CDR1 SGHTA and CDR2 FQGNSA. This CDR3 spans 9 amino acids. The CDR3 protein is CRGGVGYTF. The CDR3 nucleotides read TGCCGGGGGGGGGTCGGCTACACCTTC.

The rearrangement joins TRBV5-5 to TRBJ1-1; 7 bases line up with TRBD1. Trimming at V came to 5 bases and at J to 7 bases, leaving 8 bases not matched to a gene. The germline CDR1 and CDR2 sequences are SGHKS and YYEKEE (reference sequence). The CDR3 has 13 amino acids. The CDR3 coding sequence is TGTGCCAGCAGTTGGACAGGCCGTGGTGAAGCTTTCTTT. This codes for CASSWTGRGEAFF.

The chain combines TRBV6-6 with TRBJ2-2, with D maybe TRBD1 (6 bases). There are 16 residues in the CDR3. Trimming shortened V by 4 bases and J by 6 bases, and 18 bases separated the two germline ends. CDR1 and CDR2 (germline): MNHNY, SVGAGI (reference sequence). The DNA for the CDR3 is TGTGCCAGCAGTTCCCAGGGGCCCCGAGATTCCGGGGAGCTGTTTTTT. It encodes CASSSQGPRDSGELFF.

The chain employs TRBV9 and TRBJ2-3; D might be TRBD2 (6 bases). The germline CDR1 and CDR2 sequences are SGDLS and YYNGEE. This CDR3 is built from 16 residues. V was clipped by 4 bases and J by 2 bases, with 17 bases between them. This CDR3 is CASSPLSREITDTQYF. The CDR3 nucleotides are TGTGCCAGCAGCCCCCTTTCCCGGGAGATCACAGATACGCAGTATTTT.

The chain is built from TRBV11-2 and TRBJ2-1, with 15 bases fitting TRBD2. The CDR3 is made up of 17 amino acids. Unmatched junction bases numbered 6, after V lost 4 bases and J lost 5 bases. Germline V gene data show CDR1 as SGHAT and CDR2 as FQNNGV. CDR3 protein: CASSSGLAGGTDNEQFF. CDR3 nucleotide sequence: TGTGCCAGCAGCTCGGGACTAGCGGGAGGAACCGACAATGAGCAGTTCTTC.

The chain carries TRBV4-2 and TRBJ1-2, with 8 bases identical to TRBD1. CDR1 is LGHNA, CDR2 YNFKEQ, per germline. The CDR3 sequence is 15 residues long. After removal of 1 base from V and 4 bases from J, the junction contained 5 bases not matched to a gene. As DNA, the CDR3 is TGTGCCAGCAGCCAAGGTGCAGGGGGCGGCTATGGCTACACCTTC. This encodes CASSQGAGGGYGYTF.

The chain carries TRBV21-1 and TRBJ1-1; TRBD1, as called in the table, went unchecked against the DNA. TRBV21-1 is a pseudogene. The CDR3 spans 14 residues. DNA for the CDR3: TGTGCCAGCAGCAAAGAAGGGGGCTGGACTGAAGCTTTCTTT. The encoded protein is CASSKEGGWTEAFF.

The chain recombines TRBV5-1 with TRBJ2-7; TRBD2 might be the D (7 bases). Per germline, CDR1 SGHRS and CDR2 YFSETQ. The CDR3 sequence is 15 residues long. The ends were cut back, 2 bases at V and 7 bases at J, with 19 bases in the middle. The chain's CDR3 is CASSLRGGGLREQYF. As DNA, the CDR3 is TGCGCCAGCAGCTTACGGGGAGGGGGACTACGAGAGCAGTACTTC.

The chain is built from TRBV7-9 and TRBJ2-7; 12 bases are shared with TRBD2. Germline lookup yields CDR1 SEHNR and CDR2 FQNEAQ (reference sequence). V shed 4 bases and J 4 bases; nucleotides not matched to a gene: 5. The CDR3 is made up of 15 amino acids. DNA for the CDR3: TGTGCCAGCAGCTCGACTAGCGGGAGTCGGTACGAGCAGTACTTC. It specifies CASSSTSGSRYEQYF. Together with reference TRBV7-9 and TRBJ2-7, the CDR3 gives the full variable domain: DTGVSQNPRHKITKRGQNVTFRCDPISEHNRLYWYRQTLGQGPEFLTYFQNEAQLEKSRLLSDRFSAERPKGSFSTLEIQRTEQGDSAMYLCASSSTSGSRYEQYFGPGTRLTVT.

The J gene is TRBJ2-1, the V gene TRBV29-1, with 8 bases aligning to TRBD2. The CDR3 has 12 amino acids. CDR1 SQVTM and CDR2 ANQGSEA come from the germline V gene. V trimming: 7 bases; J trimming: 5 bases; junction bases outside the gene matches: 4. The DNA of the CDR3 is TGCAGCGCAGGACTAGCCCACAATGAGCAGTTCTTC. Protein product: CSAGLAHNEQFF.